These 20 T cell receptor beta chains share one sample of origin, sequenced in a study of T cell changes during pregnancy in multiple sclerosis. TCRdb's table, derived via immunoSEQ multiplex PCR, lists solely in-frame clones and lacks some. This table has roughly 40,000 clones, around nine tenths appearing once. Source: peripheral blood, taken before pregnancy. Source of these receptors: a female donor with multiple sclerosis, enrolled in a pregnancy study.

This clone has more than one count but fewer than ten. The chain recombines TRBV14 with TRBJ2-1; 13 bases match TRBD2. The CDR3 runs to 15 residues. Germline V gene lookup returns CDR1 SGHDN and CDR2 FVKESK. The V segment lost 6 bases and the J segment 6 bases; nucleotides outside the gene matches: 5. Here the CDR3 DNA reads TGTGCCAGCAGACTAGCGGGAGGGAAAGGCAATGAGCAGTTCTTC. Its translation: CASRLAGGKGNEQFF.

V gene TRBV10-3 combines with J gene TRBJ2-5; the match to TRBD1 covers 9 bases. Germline CDR1 ENHRY, CDR2 SYGVKD. J lost 5 bases, V lost 4 bases, and 11 bases had no gene match. This CDR3 is 16 amino acids long. CDR3 nucleotides: TGTGCCATCAGTGGGGCCCGGGACAGGGTTCGGGAGACCCAGTACTTC. It encodes CAISGARDRVRETQYF.

V gene TRBV2 combines with J gene TRBJ2-7, with TRBD2 matching 11 bases. The J call may be mistaken, given a closer DNA end match to TRBJ2-1. This CDR3 is 17 amino acids long. CDR1 is SNHLY, CDR2 FYNNEI, per germline. For the CDR3, the DNA is TGTGCCAGCAGCGGTACAACCGGGACTAGCGGCTACAATGAGCAGTTCTTC. Translation: CASSGTTGTSGYNEQFF.

The chain recombines TRBV5-4 with TRBJ2-2; TRBD2 agrees at 14 bases. CDR3 length: 17 residues. V shed 2 bases, J shed 6 bases, and the junction held 6 bases outside the gene matches. The germline V gene has CDR1 SGHNT and CDR2 YYREEE (reference sequence). CDR3 in DNA: TGTGCCAGCAGCTTTGACCAGGGACTAGCGGGAGCCGGGGAGCTGTTTTTT. Translation gives CASSFDQGLAGAGELFF.

The gene calls are TRBV7-2 and TRBJ2-1; 8 bases match TRBD2. After removal of 4 bases from V and 3 bases from J, the junction contained 11 bases not matched to a gene. Germline assignment: CDR1 SGHTA and CDR2 FQGNSA. This CDR3 spans 17 amino acids. This CDR3 is CASSSRTSLGNYNEQFF. Written as DNA, the CDR3 is TGTGCCAGCAGCTCAAGGACTAGCCTGGGGAACTACAATGAGCAGTTCTTC.

The J gene is TRBJ2-7, the V gene TRBV19; TRBD2 matches 13 bases. The CDR3 covers 17 residues. The junction had 11 bases not matched to a gene; V was cut back by 6 bases and J by 3 bases. Germline V CDR1 and CDR2: LNHDA, SQIVND (reference sequence). CDR3 bases: TGTGCCAGTAGCGACCCTCTCGGGACTAGCGGGAACTACGAGCAGTACTTC. Its protein product is CASSDPLGTSGNYEQYF.

V gene TRBV2 combines with J gene TRBJ2-1, with a tentative D call TRBD2 (5 bases). The germline V gene encodes CDR1 SNHLY and CDR2 FYNNEI. The V end lost 7 bases, the J end lost 9 bases, and 13 bases lay between the germline ends. This CDR3 contains 12 residues. The CDR3 nucleotides are TGTGCCAGCAATTCGAATGAGGGTGAGCAGTTCTTC. It specifies CASNSNEGEQFF.

The chain combines TRBV27 with TRBJ2-7, with D perhaps TRBD1 (5 bases). There are 13 residues in the CDR3. Trimming cost V 7 bases and J 0 bases, with 10 bases left between them. CDR1 is MNHEY, CDR2 SMNVEV, per germline (reference sequence). CDR3 sequence: CASMRTLSYEQYF. Written as DNA, the CDR3 is TGTGCCAGCATGCGGACACTCTCCTACGAGCAGTACTTC.

The V and J genes are TRBV10-3 and TRBJ2-2, with 9 positions matching TRBD1. In germline, CDR1 is ENHRY, CDR2 SYGVKD. Losses at the gene ends were 6 bases for V and 6 bases for J; bases not matched to a gene: 8. The CDR3 extends over 15 amino acids. The CDR3 DNA follows: TGTGCCATCAGCCCGGGACAGGGTCTGTCCGGGGAGCTGTTTTTT. As protein: CAISPGQGLSGELFF.

This rearrangement joins TRBV9 to TRBJ1-2; unclear D gene. The V end was cut by 2 bases, the J end by 6 bases, with 14 bases between. The CDR3 spans 14 residues. Germline CDR1 is SGDLS and CDR2 is YYNGEE. The CDR3: CASSVEGGSDGYTF. CDR3 in DNA: TGTGCCAGCAGCGTGGAGGGTGGATCGGATGGCTACACCTTC.

This rearrangement joins TRBV4-3 to TRBJ2-1, with D hard to call. The CDR3 spans 15 residues. The V end was cut by 4 bases, the J end by 6 bases, with 16 bases between. The germline V gene has CDR1 LGHNA and CDR2 YSLEER. The CDR3 loop reads CASSLTRSTGNEQFF. CDR3 in DNA: TGCGCCAGCAGCCTGACGAGATCAACGGGCAATGAGCAGTTCTTC.

V and J are TRBV28 and TRBJ2-7; 13 bases align to TRBD2. Germline CDR1 reads MDHEN; CDR2 reads SYDVKM. After removal of 5 bases from V and 4 bases from J, the junction contained 5 bases not matched to a gene. This CDR3 is built from 15 residues. This chain's CDR3 is CASSQGLAGQYEQYF. CDR3 in DNA: TGTGCCAGCAGTCAGGGACTAGCGGGACAGTACGAGCAGTACTTC. Together with reference TRBV28 and TRBJ2-7, the CDR3 gives the full variable domain: DVKVTQSSRYLVKRTGEKVFLECVQDMDHENMFWYRQDPGLGLRLIYFSYDVKMKEKGDIPEGYSVSREKKERFSLILESASTNQTSMYLCASSQGLAGQYEQYFGPGTRLTVT.

The genes are TRBV5-1 and TRBJ1-4; no clear D. The CDR3 contains 14 residues. V was pared by 0 bases and J by 8 bases, with 11 bases between. CDR1 is SGHRS and CDR2 is YFSETQ in the germline V gene. In DNA form, the CDR3 reads TGCGCCAGCAGCTTGGGGTGGAAGGAGGAAAAACTGTTTTTT. Translating it yields CASSLGWKEEKLFF.

The chain uses TRBV5-4 and TRBJ2-5; tentatively, D is TRBD2 (5 bases). The V and J ends lost 1 base and 2 bases respectively, with 9 bases between them. This CDR3 contains 14 residues. Per germline, CDR1 SGHNT and CDR2 YYREEE (reference sequence). The CDR3 nucleotides are TGTGCCAGCAGCTTGCCCAGCGGACAAGAGACCCAGTACTTC. Amino acid sequence: CASSLPSGQETQYF.

This rearrangement joins TRBV18 to TRBJ1-2; no clear D gene. The CDR3 runs to 14 residues. Germline CDR1 reads KGHSH; CDR2 reads LQKENI. V was shortened by 2 bases and J by 0 bases, with 7 bases between the two germline ends. CDR3 amino acids: CASSPTETNYGYTF. The DNA for the CDR3 is TGTGCCAGCTCACCAACGGAGACTAACTATGGCTACACCTTC.

The V and J genes are TRBV7-2 and TRBJ2-7; D unclear. Germline lookup yields CDR1 SGHTA and CDR2 FQGNSA. V lost 3 bases to trimming and J lost 2 bases, with 11 bases between them. The length of the CDR3 is 14 residues. The CDR3 DNA reads TGTGCCAGCAGCTTGGGCGTCGCACCCTACGAGCAGTACTTC. Translating gives CASSLGVAPYEQYF.

This chain uses TRBV6-1 with TRBJ1-5; D gene unclear. V was clipped by 2 bases and J by 0 bases, with 11 bases between them. This CDR3 is 16 amino acids long. Germline lookup yields CDR1 MNHNS and CDR2 SASEGT. CDR3 protein: CASSEQVIYSNQPQHF. CDR3 nucleotide sequence: TGTGCCAGCAGTGAACAGGTAATCTATAGCAATCAGCCCCAGCATTTT.

This clone was seen once. The chain employs TRBV7-9 and TRBJ2-7; perhaps TRBD2 as D (6 bases). CDR1 and CDR2 (germline): SEHNR, FQNEAQ (reference sequence). Trimming pared 1 base from V and 0 bases from J, leaving 13 bases between. This CDR3 is 16 amino acids long. The CDR3 loop is CASSLDLFGGSYEQYF. The CDR3 bases are TGTGCCAGCAGCTTAGATTTGTTCGGGGGCTCCTACGAGCAGTACTTC.

The V gene is TRBV9, the J gene TRBJ2-6, with TRBD1 matching over 7 bases. V dropped 5 bases and J dropped 0; count of bases not matched to a gene: 11. The germline V gene encodes CDR1 SGDLS and CDR2 YYNGEE. This CDR3 is 18 amino acids long. The CDR3 region is CASSQPGQKSSGANVLTF. The CDR3 bases are TGTGCCAGCAGTCAACCGGGACAGAAGAGCTCTGGGGCCAACGTCCTGACTTTC.

The chain uses TRBV12-5 and TRBJ2-7; D is uncertain. Per the germline V gene, CDR1 is LGHNT and CDR2 is FRNRAP. The CDR3 runs to 11 residues. The V end lost 6 bases, the J end lost 3 bases, and 6 bases lay between the germline ends. In DNA form, the CDR3 reads TGTGCTAGTGGCACATACTACGAGCAGTACTTC. It specifies CASGTYYEQYF.